Listed below are T cell receptor beta chains from one sample, sequenced in a study of T-cell reconstitution after alpha-beta-depleted transplantation in children. Using its own MiXCR run on the PCR reads, TCRdb lists one record per CDR3 protein. The sample lists about 500,000 distinct CDR3 sequences, 32% occurring once. Sequencing used PBMCs from the stem cell graft donor, obtained from the stem cell graft. The receptors stem from a human donor who donated a stem cell graft to a child with aplastic anemia. The CDR3 runs from the conserved cysteine through the conserved F or W. Each record gives: V gene, clone size, D gene, J gene, CDR3 DNA, CDR3 protein. The D gene is left open where the match is weak. The listing skips clone size in some rows; elsewhere it reads once, few, many or a size class.

>TRBV5-1|few|-|TRBJ1-1
TGCGCCAGCAGCCCGGGTACAGGGATGTTGGGGTTCACTGAAGCTTTCTTT
CASSPGTGMLGFTEAFF
>TRBV7-9|-|TRBD2|TRBJ2-5
TGTGCCAGCAGCCGACTTCTAGCGGATCAAGAGACCCAGTACTTC
CASSRLLADQETQYF
>TRBV29-1|-|-|TRBJ1-2
TGCAGCGTTGACGTCAGTGGGAACTATGGCTACACCTTC
CSVDVSGNYGYTF
>TRBV12-3/TRBV12-4|few|-|TRBJ1-1
TGTGCCAGCACCCGGGGGGAAGGGACTGAAGCTTTCTTT
CASTRGEGTEAFF
>TRBV20-1|-|-|TRBJ2-3
TGCAGTGCTAGGGGGAACACAGATACGCAGTATTTT
CSARGNTDTQYF
>TRBV7-6|-|TRBD1|TRBJ1-1
TGTGCCAGCAGCCCTCGAGCGGACAGGGAGAACACTGAAGCTTTCTTT
CASSPRADRENTEAFF
>TRBV4-2|-|TRBD2|TRBJ2-6
TGTGCCAGCAGCCAAGGACTAGCGGTGGGTATAGGAGGGGCCAACGTCCTGACTTTC
CASSQGLAVGIGGANVLTF
>TRBV11-2|few|-|TRBJ2-2
TGTGCCAGCAGCTTAGGCGACGCCGGGGAGCTGTTTTTT
CASSLGDAGELFF
>TRBV12-3/TRBV12-4|few|-|TRBJ2-3
TGTGCCAGCAGCCTCCTTGCATTAGGGGTAGGGGGCACAGATACGCAGTATTTT
CASSLLALGVGGTDTQYF
>TRBV9|-|-|TRBJ2-3
TGTGCCAGCAGCAATGACCCGGGGGTACTAAACACAGATACGCAGTATTTT
CASSNDPGVLNTDTQYF
>TRBV9|-|TRBD1|TRBJ2-3
TGTGCCAGCAGCGTAGCTGGACAGGGAGCAGATACGCAGTATTTT
CASSVAGQGADTQYF
>TRBV27|few|TRBD1|TRBJ2-1
TGTGCCAGCAGTTTCACAGGGGGGAATGAGCAGTTCTTC
CASSFTGGNEQFF
>TRBV20-1|-|TRBD2|TRBJ2-3
TGCAGTGCTCAGTCCCCGGCGGGAGCAGCAGATACGCAGTATTTT
CSAQSPAGAADTQYF
>TRBV6-1|few|TRBD2|TRBJ2-1
TGTGCCAGCCTAGGAACTAGCGGGAGTAAGTCCAATGAGCAGTTCTTC
CASLGTSGSKSNEQFF
>TRBV12-3/TRBV12-4|-|TRBD1|TRBJ2-7
TGTGCCAGCAGTTCGGGACAGGGGGAGCAGTACTTC
CASSSGQGEQYF
>TRBV9|-|-|TRBJ2-7
TGTGCCAGCAGCCCTAGAGAGGGCCTTGCGCGGGACGAGCAGTACTTC
CASSPREGLARDEQYF
>TRBV6-1|-|TRBD1|TRBJ2-5
TGTGCCAGCAGTGAAGCGGTTTCCGGGACAGGGGTATCATGGACCCAGTACTTC
CASSEAVSGTGVSWTQYF
>TRBV29-1|-|-|TRBJ1-1
TGCAGCGTTGAATCATATTCGGGGGAGATGAACACTGAAGCTTTCTTT
CSVESYSGEMNTEAFF
>TRBV6-1|-|TRBD1|TRBJ1-2
TGTGCCAGCAGTGGCGGATCGACAGGGAACTATGGCTACACCTTC
CASSGGSTGNYGYTF
>TRBV12-3/TRBV12-4|few|-|TRBJ1-2
TGTGCCAGCACAGGGCGGTATGATGGCTACACCTTC
CASTGRYDGYTF
>TRBV5-1|-|-|TRBJ2-7
TGCGCCAGCAGCTCGGGACATAGGGCCGACGAGCAGTACTTC
CASSSGHRADEQYF
>TRBV7-9|few|TRBD2|TRBJ2-7
TGTGCCAGCAGCTTAGTGGGCGGGAGAATCAACGAGCAGTACTTC
CASSLVGGRINEQYF
>TRBV29-1|-|-|TRBJ2-1
TGCAGCGCTGCCAGGGTAGTGAATGAGCAGTTCTTC
CSAARVVNEQFF
>TRBV6-5|-|-|TRBJ1-2
TGTGCCAGCAGTTACACAGCCGCTAACTATGGCTACACCTTC
CASSYTAANYGYTF
>TRBV24-1|few|TRBD2|TRBJ2-1
TGTGCCACCAGTGAATGGGGGGGGGTTCGGGCTGACAATGAGCAGTTCTTC
CATSEWGGVRADNEQFF
>TRBV7-9|-|-|TRBJ1-6
TGTGCCAGCAGCCAGGGAGGATTGCCCTCCTATAATTCACCCCTCCACTTT
CASSQGGLPSYNSPLHF
>TRBV6-1|few|TRBD2|TRBJ2-2
TGTGCCAGCTTCGCTAGCGGGAGCTCGAACACCGGGGAGCTGTTTTTT
CASFASGSSNTGELFF
>TRBV24-1|-|TRBD2|TRBJ2-5
TGTGCCACCAGTGACAGTAGAGAGACTAGCGGGAGGAGAGAGACCCAGTACTTC
CATSDSRETSGRRETQYF
>TRBV29-1|few|TRBD2|TRBJ2-1
TGCAGCGTTGAGGGGCTAGCGGGAGGGAGATCATACAATGAGCAGTTCTTC
CSVEGLAGGRSYNEQFF
>TRBV28|few|-|TRBJ2-1
TGTGCCAGCGGGAGCGACTCCTACAATGAGCAGTTCTTC
CASGSDSYNEQFF
>TRBV10-1|-|-|TRBJ2-1
TGCGCCAGCAGTGAATCTTCCCCACCCCTCAATGAGCAGTTCTTC
CASSESSPPLNEQFF
>TRBV7-6|-|-|TRBJ2-3
TGTGCCAGCAGCTCCCGGTATGGAGATACGCAGTATTTT
CASSSRYGDTQYF
>TRBV12-3/TRBV12-4|-|TRBD2|TRBJ2-2
TGTGCCAGCAGTTCGGAGGCTGGGACTAGCGGGTACACCGGGGAGCTGTTTTTT
CASSSEAGTSGYTGELFF
>TRBV6-1|-|-|TRBJ1-6
TGTGCCAGCAGTGAACACCAGGAAGATTCACCCCTCCACTTT
CASSEHQEDSPLHF
>TRBV3-1|-|TRBD2|TRBJ2-5
TGTGCCAGCAGCCCGGGGCCCCTAGCGGGCACCCAAGAGACCCAGTACTTC
CASSPGPLAGTQETQYF
>TRBV5-4|-|-|TRBJ1-4
TGTGCCAGCAGCCCTGACAGAGCAACTAATGAAAAACTGTTTTTT
CASSPDRATNEKLFF
>TRBV5-6|few|TRBD1|TRBJ2-2
TGTGCCAGCAGCCCTGCTCTGACAGGGCGAAACACCGGGGAGCTGTTTTTT
CASSPALTGRNTGELFF
>TRBV27|-|TRBD1|TRBJ1-4
TGTGCCAGCAGCTGGAGGACAGGGGCTCAACGGGGGGAAAAACTGTTTTTT
CASSWRTGAQRGEKLFF
>TRBV28|-|-|TRBJ2-1
TGTGCCAGCAGTTTATTATCGGACTACAATGAGCAGTTCTTC
CASSLLSDYNEQFF
>TRBV24-1|-|TRBD1|TRBJ2-2
TGTGCCGCGGGACAGGAGAACACCGGGGAGCTGTTTTTT
CAAGQENTGELFF
>TRBV29-1|-|-|TRBJ2-4
TGCAGCGTTGAAGATGGGGGCAGGACCAAAAACATTCAGTACTTC
CSVEDGGRTKNIQYF
>TRBV12-3/TRBV12-4|few|-|TRBJ1-1
TGTGCCAGCAGTCGCTCCGATTCCGGGGTAACAGCTTTCTTT
CASSRSDSGVTAFF
>TRBV6-1|-|-|TRBJ1-5
TGTGCCAGCAGGGAAGGGGGGGCTCGCAATCAGCCCCAGCATTTT
CASREGGARNQPQHF
>TRBV20-1|-|TRBD1|TRBJ2-1
TGCAGTGCCCGGGACAGCTCAGGGGTAAATGAGCAGTTCTTC
CSARDSSGVNEQFF
>TRBV6-1|-|TRBD2|TRBJ2-7
TGTGCCGCCGGACTAGCAGCCACCTACGAGCAGTACTTC
CAAGLAATYEQYF
>TRBV28|many|TRBD2|TRBJ2-3
TGTGCCAGCATCGGACTAGCGGGAGACTACACAGATACGCAGTATTTT
CASIGLAGDYTDTQYF
>TRBV12-3/TRBV12-4|-|-|TRBJ2-3
TGTGCCAGCAGTTTAGCTAGTGACTCCCGACTAGGCACAGATACGCAGTATTTT
CASSLASDSRLGTDTQYF
>TRBV5-6|few|TRBD1|TRBJ1-1
TGTGCCAGCAGCTTCGGGACAGTGGCCACTGAAGCTTTCTTT
CASSFGTVATEAFF
>TRBV7-9|-|TRBD1|TRBJ1-4
TGTGCCAGCAGTCCCAGGGGGCAGGTTGAAAAACTGTTTTTT
CASSPRGQVEKLFF
>TRBV3-1|-|-|TRBJ2-3
TGTGCCAGCAGCCAAGGGCTCCGCCTTAGCACAGATACGCAGTATTTT
CASSQGLRLSTDTQYF
>TRBV7-3|few|-|TRBJ2-1
TGTGCCAGCAGCTTAACGCTGGGCCGAGACAATGAGCAGTTCTTC
CASSLTLGRDNEQFF
>TRBV5-4|-|-|TRBJ2-2
TGTGCCAGCAGCTCCGTAGCTCGGAACACCGGGGAGCTGTTTTTT
CASSSVARNTGELFF
>TRBV10-3|-|TRBD1|TRBJ1-6
TGTGCCATCAGTGGGGGACAGGATAATTCACCCCTCCACTTT
CAISGGQDNSPLHF
>TRBV6-2/TRBV6-3|-|-|TRBJ1-1
TGTGCCAGCAGTTCCCCCGCAGGGGTCACTGAAGCTTTCTTT
CASSSPAGVTEAFF
>TRBV7-9|-|-|TRBJ2-1
TGTGCCAGCAGCTACCTCGCTGGCGCCCGGGCGGATGAGCAGTTCTTC
CASSYLAGARADEQFF
>TRBV7-8|-|-|TRBJ2-7
TGTGCCAGCAGCGGATCGGACACGGGGGCCCACGAGCAGTACTTC
CASSGSDTGAHEQYF
>TRBV18|-|-|TRBJ2-3
TGTGCCACCCAAAGACCGACAGATACGCAGTATTTT
CATQRPTDTQYF
>TRBV29-1|few|-|TRBJ1-2
TGCAGCGTTGAAGATACAGATAACAACTATGGCTACACCTTC
CSVEDTDNNYGYTF
>TRBV12-3/TRBV12-4|few|-|TRBJ1-4
TGTGCCAGCAGCCCAAATGGACAGCTTAATGAAAAACTGTTTTTT
CASSPNGQLNEKLFF
>TRBV7-9|-|TRBD2|TRBJ2-3
TGTGCCAGCAGTCCTGCCCTTGCGGGAGGGTACACAGATACGCAGTATTTT
CASSPALAGGYTDTQYF